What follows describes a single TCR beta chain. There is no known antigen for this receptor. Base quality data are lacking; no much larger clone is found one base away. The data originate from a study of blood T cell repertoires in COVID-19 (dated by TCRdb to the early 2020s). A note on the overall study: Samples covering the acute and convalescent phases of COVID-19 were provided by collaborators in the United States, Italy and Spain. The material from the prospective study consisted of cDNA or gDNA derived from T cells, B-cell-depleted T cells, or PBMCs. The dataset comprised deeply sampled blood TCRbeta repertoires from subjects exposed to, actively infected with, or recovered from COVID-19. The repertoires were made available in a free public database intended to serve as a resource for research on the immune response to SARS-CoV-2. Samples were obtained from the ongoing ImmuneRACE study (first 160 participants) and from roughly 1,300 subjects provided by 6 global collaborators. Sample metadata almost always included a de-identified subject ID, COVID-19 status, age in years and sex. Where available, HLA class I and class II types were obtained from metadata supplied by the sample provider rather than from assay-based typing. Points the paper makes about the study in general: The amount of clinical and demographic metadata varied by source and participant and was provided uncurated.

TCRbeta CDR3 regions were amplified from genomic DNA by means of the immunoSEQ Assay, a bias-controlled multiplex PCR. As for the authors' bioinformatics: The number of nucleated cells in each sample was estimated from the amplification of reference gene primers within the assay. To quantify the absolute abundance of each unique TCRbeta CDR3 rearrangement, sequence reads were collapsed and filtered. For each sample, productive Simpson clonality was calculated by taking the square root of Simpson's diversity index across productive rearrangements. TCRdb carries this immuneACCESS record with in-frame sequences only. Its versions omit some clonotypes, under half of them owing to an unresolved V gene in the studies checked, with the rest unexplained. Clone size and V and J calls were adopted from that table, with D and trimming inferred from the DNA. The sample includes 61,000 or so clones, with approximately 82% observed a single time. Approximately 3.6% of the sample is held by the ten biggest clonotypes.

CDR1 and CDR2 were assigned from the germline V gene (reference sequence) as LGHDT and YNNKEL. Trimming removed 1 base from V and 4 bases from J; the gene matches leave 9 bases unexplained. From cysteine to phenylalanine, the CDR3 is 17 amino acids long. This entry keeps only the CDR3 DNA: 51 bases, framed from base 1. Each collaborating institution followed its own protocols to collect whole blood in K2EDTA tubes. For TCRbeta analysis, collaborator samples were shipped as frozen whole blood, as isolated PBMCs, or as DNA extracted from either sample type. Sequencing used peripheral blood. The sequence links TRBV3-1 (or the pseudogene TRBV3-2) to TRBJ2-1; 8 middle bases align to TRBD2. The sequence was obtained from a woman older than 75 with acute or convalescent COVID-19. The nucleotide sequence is TGTGCCAGCAGCCAAGGAGCTGGCGGGAGGCTTTACAATGAGCAGTTCTTC. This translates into CASSQGAGGRLYNEQFF.